This T cell receptor beta chain was sequenced in a study of shared clonotypes between healthy human individuals. Whole-study results and caveats: Estimated richness was generally greater in naive than memory subsets. When compared with the clonotypes that were shared by all four sorted-subset donors, the non-shared clonotypes turned out to have lower generation probabilities.

This clone was seen only once. Its target is unknown. V lost 5 bases, J lost 3 bases, and 2 bases stayed unmatched. The germline CDR1 and CDR2 sequences are SGHTA and FQGTGA. This CDR3 is 15 amino acids long. It was CD45RO-negative cells, positively selected for CCR7, that made up naive CD8 cells, with terminally differentiated effector memory CD45RA+ cells excluded. Assay: immunoSEQ multiplex PCR; the TCRdb copy retains only in-frame clones and omits some. The repertoire holds about 2.1 million clones, with about 93% as singletons. The clonotype was recovered from a man younger than 30 in good health. Some clones in this sample may be carry-over from other donors' samples. Source material: naive CD8+ T cells from PBMCs. This chain connects TRBV7-3 to TRBJ2-1; TRBD2 matches 12 bases. Written as DNA, the CDR3 is TGTGCCAGCAGCCAACTAGCGGGAGGCTACAATGAGCAGTTCTTC. Its translation: CASSQLAGGYNEQFF. The variable domain in full, completed from reference TRBV7-3 and TRBJ2-1, reads GAGVSQTPSNKVTEKGKYVELRCDPISGHTALYWYRQSLGQGPEFLIYFQGTGAADDSGLPNDRFFAVRPEGSVSTLKIQRTERGDSAVYLCASSQLAGGYNEQFFGPGTRLTVL.